This section outlines one TCR beta chain sequence together with its context. The data were taken from a study of T cell changes during pregnancy in multiple sclerosis. The assay was immunoSEQ multiplex PCR, and TCRdb's table has in-frame clones only and misses some. This table holds about 74,000 clones, around 90% found once. Germline V gives CDR1 LNHNV, CDR2 YYDKDF (reference sequence). Germline trimming cut 0 bases from V and 9 bases from J; bases unmatched to any gene: 9. CDR3 length equals 15 residues. The chain employs TRBV15 and TRBJ2-3, with 7 bases that match TRBD2. This receptor was identified in a female donor in good health, enrolled as a control in a pregnancy study. The specimen comprised peripheral blood, sampled after pregnancy. The CDR3 is CATSRDRGGSGTQYF. CDR3 in DNA: TGTGCCACCAGCAGAGATCGGGGAGGGAGCGGGACGCAGTATTTT.